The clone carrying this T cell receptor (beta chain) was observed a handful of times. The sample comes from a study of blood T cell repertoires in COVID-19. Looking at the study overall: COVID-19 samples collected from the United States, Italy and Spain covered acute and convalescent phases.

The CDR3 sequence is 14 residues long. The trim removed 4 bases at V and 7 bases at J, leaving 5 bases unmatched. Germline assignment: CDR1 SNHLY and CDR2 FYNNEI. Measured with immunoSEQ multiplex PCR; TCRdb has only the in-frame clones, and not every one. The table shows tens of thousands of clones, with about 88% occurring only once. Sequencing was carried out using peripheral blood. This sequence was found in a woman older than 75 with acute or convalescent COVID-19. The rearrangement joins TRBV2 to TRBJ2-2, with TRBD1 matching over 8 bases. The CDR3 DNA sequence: TGTGCCAGCAGTGTAGGACAGGGTTACGGGGAGCTGTTTTTT. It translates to CASSVGQGYGELFF.